The subject of this entry is one T cell receptor (beta chain). Antigen: not known. These data belong to a study of cytomegalovirus exposure and HLA in healthy donors. Study summary: Of roughly 400 genotyped donors, roughly 80% grouped in the Caucasian-associated ancestry cluster.

PCR was performed using 60 Vbeta and 13 Jbeta primers. TCRdb keeps only in-frame clones here, not all; method: immunoSEQ multiplex PCR. The table shows about 190,000 clones, with roughly 77% occurring only once. CDR1 is SNHLY and CDR2 is FYNNEI in the germline V gene. With V trimmed by 0 bases and J by 2 bases, 10 bases remained unmatched. The CDR3 contains 19 residues. General study points: Trimming of TCR beta V- and J-genes showed a link, identified in a later analysis, to a missense DCLRE1C variant.

The sequenced sample was PBMCs. This clonotype was sampled from a man in his thirties or forties in good health and CMV-seropositive. The chain couples TRBV2 to TRBJ2-5; 12 bases align to TRBD2. The CDR3 is CASSEALLRLAGGQETQYF. The CDR3 DNA is TGTGCCAGCAGTGAAGCGCTTCTACGGCTAGCGGGAGGGCAAGAGACCCAGTACTTC.